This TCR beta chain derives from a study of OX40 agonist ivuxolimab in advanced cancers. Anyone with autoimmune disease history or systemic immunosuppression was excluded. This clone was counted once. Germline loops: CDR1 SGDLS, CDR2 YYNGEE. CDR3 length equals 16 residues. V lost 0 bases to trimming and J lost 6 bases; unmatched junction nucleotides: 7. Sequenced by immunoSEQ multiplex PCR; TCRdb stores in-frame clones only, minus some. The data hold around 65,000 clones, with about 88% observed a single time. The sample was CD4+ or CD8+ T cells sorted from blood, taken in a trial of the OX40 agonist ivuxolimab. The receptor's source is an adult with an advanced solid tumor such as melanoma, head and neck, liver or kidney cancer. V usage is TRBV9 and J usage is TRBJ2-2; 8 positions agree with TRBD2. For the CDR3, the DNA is TGTGCCAGCAGCGTAGGGAGCGGGGGAGGGGCCGGGGAGCTGTTTTTT. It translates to CASSVGSGGGAGELFF. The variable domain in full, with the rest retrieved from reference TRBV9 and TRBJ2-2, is DSGVTQTPKHLITATGQRVTLRCSPRSGDLSVYWYQQSLDQGLQFLIQYYNGEERAKGNILERFSAQQFPDLHSELNLSSLELGDSALYFCASSVGSGGGAGELFFGEGSRLTVL.